The source of this TCR beta chain is a study of T cell changes during pregnancy in multiple sclerosis. This clone occurred once. CDR1 and CDR2 from the germline V gene are SGHVS and FQNEAQ. V gave up 1 base and J gave up 3 bases, with 10 bases separating them. This CDR3 region has 14 residues. Sequenced by immunoSEQ multiplex PCR; TCRdb stores in-frame clones only, minus some. The sample carries roughly 84,000 clones, 93% recorded once. This clonotype was sampled from a female donor in good health, enrolled as a control in a pregnancy study. The chain uses TRBV7-8 and TRBJ2-7; a possible D gene is TRBD2 (5 bases). The input for sequencing was peripheral blood, taken in the third trimester of pregnancy. CDR3 region: CASSLGVRDYEQYF. The CDR3 region has the DNA TGTGCCAGCAGCTTAGGGGTCCGGGACTACGAGCAGTACTTC.